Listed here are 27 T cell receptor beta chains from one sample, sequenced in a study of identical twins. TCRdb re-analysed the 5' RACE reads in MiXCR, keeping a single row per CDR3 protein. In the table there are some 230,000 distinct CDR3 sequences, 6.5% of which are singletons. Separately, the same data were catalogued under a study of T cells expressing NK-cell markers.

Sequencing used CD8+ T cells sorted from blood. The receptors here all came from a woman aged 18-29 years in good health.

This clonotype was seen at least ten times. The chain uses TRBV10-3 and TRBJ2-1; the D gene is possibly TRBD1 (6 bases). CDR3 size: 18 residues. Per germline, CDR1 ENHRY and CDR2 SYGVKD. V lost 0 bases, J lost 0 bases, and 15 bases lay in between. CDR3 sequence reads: CAISESGGWRSSYNEQFF. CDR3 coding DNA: TGTGCCATCAGTGAGTCTGGGGGCTGGAGGAGCTCCTACAATGAGCAGTTCTTC.

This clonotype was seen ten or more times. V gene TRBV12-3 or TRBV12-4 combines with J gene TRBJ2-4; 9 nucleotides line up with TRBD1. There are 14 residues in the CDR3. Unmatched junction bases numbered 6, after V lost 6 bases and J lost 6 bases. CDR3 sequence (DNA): TGTGCCAGCAGGGCTACAGGGGGCCTAAACATTCAGTACTTC. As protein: CASRATGGLNIQYF.

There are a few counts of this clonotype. For the CDR3, the DNA is TGTGCCAGCAGCCCACGGCAGGGGGCAATTGATACGCAGTATTTT. It yields the protein CASSPRQGAIDTQYF. J is TRBJ2-3 and V is TRBV7-9; 8 bases match TRBD1. This CDR3 is 15 amino acids long. The V segment lost 5 bases and the J segment 6 bases; nucleotides outside the gene matches: 10. Germline V gives CDR1 SEHNR, CDR2 FQNEAQ (reference sequence).

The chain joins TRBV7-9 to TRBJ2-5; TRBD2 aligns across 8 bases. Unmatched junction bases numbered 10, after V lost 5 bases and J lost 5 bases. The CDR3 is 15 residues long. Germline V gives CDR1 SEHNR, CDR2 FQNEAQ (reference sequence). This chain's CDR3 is CASSPARGLGETQYF. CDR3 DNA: TGTGCCAGCAGCCCTGCCCGGGGACTAGGCGAGACCCAGTACTTC.

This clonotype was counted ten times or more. CDR3 residues: CSVEDRGTRRDTQYF. The CDR3 DNA reads as TGCAGCGTTGAAGATCGGGGGACACGTAGAGATACGCAGTATTTT. V and J are TRBV29-1 and TRBJ2-3; D is tentatively TRBD1 or TRBD2 (6 bases each). The length of the CDR3 is 15 residues. V lost 0 bases and J lost 5, with 15 bases in between. Germline V gene data show CDR1 as SQVTM and CDR2 as ANQGSEA.

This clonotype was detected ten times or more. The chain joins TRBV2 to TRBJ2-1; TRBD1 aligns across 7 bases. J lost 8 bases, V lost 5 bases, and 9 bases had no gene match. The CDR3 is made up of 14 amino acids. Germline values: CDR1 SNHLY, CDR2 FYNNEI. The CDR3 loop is CASSQTGLFYEQFF. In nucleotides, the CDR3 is TGTGCCAGCAGTCAGACAGGGCTTTTTTATGAGCAGTTCTTC.

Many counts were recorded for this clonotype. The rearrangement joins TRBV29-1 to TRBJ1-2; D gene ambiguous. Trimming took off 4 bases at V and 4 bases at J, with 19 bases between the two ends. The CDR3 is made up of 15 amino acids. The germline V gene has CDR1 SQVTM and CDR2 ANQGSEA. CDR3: CSVVGSQAHAYGYTF. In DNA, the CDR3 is TGCAGCGTTGTAGGTAGCCAGGCCCACGCCTATGGCTACACCTTC.

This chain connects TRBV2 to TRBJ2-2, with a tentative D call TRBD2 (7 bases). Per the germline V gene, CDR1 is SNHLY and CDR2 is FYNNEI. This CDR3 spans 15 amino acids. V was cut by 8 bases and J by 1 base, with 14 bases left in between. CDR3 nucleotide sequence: TGTGCCAGCTTAGGGGGGGCCAAGAACACCGGGGAGCTGTTTTTT. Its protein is CASLGGAKNTGELFF.

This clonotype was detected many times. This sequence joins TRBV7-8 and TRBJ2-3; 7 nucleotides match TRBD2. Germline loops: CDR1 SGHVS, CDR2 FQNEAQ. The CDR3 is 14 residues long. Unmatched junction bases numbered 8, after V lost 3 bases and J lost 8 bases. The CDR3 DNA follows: TGTGCCAGCAGCTTCCTCGGGACTACCAGTACGCAGTATTTT. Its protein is CASSFLGTTSTQYF.

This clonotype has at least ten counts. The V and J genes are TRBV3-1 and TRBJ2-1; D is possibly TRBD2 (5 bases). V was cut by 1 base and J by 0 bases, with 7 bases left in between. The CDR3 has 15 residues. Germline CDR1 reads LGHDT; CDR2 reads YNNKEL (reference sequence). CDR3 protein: CASSQAGSSYNEQFF. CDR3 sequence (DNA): TGTGCCAGCAGCCAAGCGGGGAGCTCCTACAATGAGCAGTTCTTC.

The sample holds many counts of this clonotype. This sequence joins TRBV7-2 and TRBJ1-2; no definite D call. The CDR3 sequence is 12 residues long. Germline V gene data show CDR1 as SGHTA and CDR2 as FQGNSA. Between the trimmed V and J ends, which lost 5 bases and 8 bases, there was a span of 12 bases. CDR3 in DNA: TGTGCCAGCAGCCCCCGGACTAGCGGCTACACCTTC. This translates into CASSPRTSGYTF.

The CDR3 region is CASSGGNEKLFF. Here the CDR3 DNA reads TGTGCCAGCAGCGGGGGGAATGAAAAACTGTTTTTT. J is TRBJ1-4 and V is TRBV9; possibly TRBD1 for D (5 bases). Germline assignment: CDR1 SGDLS and CDR2 YYNGEE. The CDR3 is 12 residues long. Trimming shortened V by 3 bases and J by 5 bases, and 5 bases separated the two germline ends.

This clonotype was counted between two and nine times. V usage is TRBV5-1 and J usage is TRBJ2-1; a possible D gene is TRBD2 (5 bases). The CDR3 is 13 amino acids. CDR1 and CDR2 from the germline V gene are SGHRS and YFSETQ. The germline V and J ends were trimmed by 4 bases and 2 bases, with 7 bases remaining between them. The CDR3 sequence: CASSRGTYNEQFF. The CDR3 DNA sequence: TGCGCCAGCAGCAGAGGGACCTACAATGAGCAGTTCTTC. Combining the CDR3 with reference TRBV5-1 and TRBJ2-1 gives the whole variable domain KAGVTQTPRYLIKTRGQQVTLSCSPISGHRSVSWYQQTPGQGLQFLFEYFSETQRNKGNFPGRFSGRQFSNSRSEMNVSTLELGDSALYLCASSRGTYNEQFFGPGTRLTVL.

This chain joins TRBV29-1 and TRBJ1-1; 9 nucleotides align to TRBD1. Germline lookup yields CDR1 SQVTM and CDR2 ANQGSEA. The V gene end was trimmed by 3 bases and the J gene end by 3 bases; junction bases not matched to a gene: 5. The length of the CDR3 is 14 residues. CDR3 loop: CSVDFGTGHTEAFF. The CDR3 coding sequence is TGCAGCGTTGATTTCGGGACAGGGCACACTGAAGCTTTCTTT.

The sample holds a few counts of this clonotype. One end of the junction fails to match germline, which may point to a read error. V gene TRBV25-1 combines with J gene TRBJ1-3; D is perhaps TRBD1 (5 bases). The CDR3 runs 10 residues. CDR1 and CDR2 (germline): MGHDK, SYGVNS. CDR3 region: CASSEGQWVF. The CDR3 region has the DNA TGTGCCAGCAGTGAGGGGCAATGGGTATTT.

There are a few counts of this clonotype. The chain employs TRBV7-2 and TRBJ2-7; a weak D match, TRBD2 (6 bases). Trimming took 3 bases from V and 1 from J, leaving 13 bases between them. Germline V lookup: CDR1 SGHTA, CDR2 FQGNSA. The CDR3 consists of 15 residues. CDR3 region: CASSFGTLRSYEQYF. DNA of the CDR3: TGTGCCAGCAGCTTCGGGACTCTGCGGTCCTACGAGCAGTACTTC.

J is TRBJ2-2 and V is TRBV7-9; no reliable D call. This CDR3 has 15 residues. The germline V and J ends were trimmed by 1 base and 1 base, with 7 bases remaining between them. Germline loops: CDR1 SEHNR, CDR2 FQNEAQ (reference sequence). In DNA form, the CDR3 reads TGTGCCAGCAGCTTAGAGTCAGAGAACACCGGGGAGCTGTTTTTT. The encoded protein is CASSLESENTGELFF.

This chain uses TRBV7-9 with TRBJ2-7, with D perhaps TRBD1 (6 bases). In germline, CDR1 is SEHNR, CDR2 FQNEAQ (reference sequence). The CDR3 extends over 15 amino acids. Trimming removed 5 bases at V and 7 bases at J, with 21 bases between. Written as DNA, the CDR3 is TGTGCCAGCAGCCAGAACAGGGACGGAGTCCGGGAGCAGTACTTC. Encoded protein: CASSQNRDGVREQYF. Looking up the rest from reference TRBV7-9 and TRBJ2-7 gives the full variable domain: DTGVSQNPRHKITKRGQNVTFRCDPISEHNRLYWYRQTLGQGPEFLTYFQNEAQLEKSRLLSDRFSAERPKGSFSTLEIQRTEQGDSAMYLCASSQNRDGVREQYFGPGTRLTVT.

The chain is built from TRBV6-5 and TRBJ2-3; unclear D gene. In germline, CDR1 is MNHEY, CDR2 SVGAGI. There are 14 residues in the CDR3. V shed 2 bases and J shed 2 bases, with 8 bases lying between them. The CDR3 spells CASSYVADTDTQYF. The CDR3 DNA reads TGTGCCAGCAGTTACGTAGCAGACACAGATACGCAGTATTTT.

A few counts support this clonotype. CDR3: CATSDLGSGELFF. The CDR3 DNA reads as TGTGCCACCAGTGATTTAGGGTCCGGGGAGCTGTTTTTT. The chain links TRBV24-1 to TRBJ2-2; unclear D gene. V lost 1 base to trimming and J lost 6 bases, with 5 bases between them. The CDR3 spans 13 residues. Germline CDR1 KGHDR, CDR2 SFDVKD.

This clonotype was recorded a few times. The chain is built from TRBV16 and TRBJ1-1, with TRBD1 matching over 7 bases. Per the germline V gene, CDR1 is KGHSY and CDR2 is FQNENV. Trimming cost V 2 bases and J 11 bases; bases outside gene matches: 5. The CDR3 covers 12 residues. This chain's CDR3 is CASSQGTVEAFF. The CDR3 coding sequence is TGTGCCAGCAGCCAAGGGACAGTTGAGGCTTTCTTT.

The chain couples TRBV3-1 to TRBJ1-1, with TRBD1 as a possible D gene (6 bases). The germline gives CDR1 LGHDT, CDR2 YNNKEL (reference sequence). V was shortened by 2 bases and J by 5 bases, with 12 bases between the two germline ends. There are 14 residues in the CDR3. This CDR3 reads CASSQHRDRTEAFF. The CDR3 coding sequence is TGTGCCAGCAGCCAACACAGGGATCGGACTGAAGCTTTCTTT.

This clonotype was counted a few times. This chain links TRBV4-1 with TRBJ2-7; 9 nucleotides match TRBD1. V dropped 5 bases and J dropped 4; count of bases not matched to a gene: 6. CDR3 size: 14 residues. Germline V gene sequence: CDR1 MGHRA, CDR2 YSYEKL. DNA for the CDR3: TGCGCCAGCAGCTCGGGACAGGGAGATTACGAGCAGTACTTC. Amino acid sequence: CASSSGQGDYEQYF.

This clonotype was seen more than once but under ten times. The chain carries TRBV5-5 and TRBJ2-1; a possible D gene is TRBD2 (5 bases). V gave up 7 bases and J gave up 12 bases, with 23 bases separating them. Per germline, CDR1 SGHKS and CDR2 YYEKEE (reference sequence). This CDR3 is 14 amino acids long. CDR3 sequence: CASLSGISDLGQFF. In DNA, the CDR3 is TGTGCCAGCTTATCGGGAATTAGTGACCTTGGGCAGTTCTTC.

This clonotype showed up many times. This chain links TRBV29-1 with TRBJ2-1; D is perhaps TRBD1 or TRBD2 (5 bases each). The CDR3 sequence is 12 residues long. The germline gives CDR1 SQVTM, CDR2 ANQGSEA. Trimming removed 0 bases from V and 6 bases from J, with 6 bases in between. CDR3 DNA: TGCAGCGTTGAAGATGGGGGCAATGAGCAGTTCTTC. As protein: CSVEDGGNEQFF.

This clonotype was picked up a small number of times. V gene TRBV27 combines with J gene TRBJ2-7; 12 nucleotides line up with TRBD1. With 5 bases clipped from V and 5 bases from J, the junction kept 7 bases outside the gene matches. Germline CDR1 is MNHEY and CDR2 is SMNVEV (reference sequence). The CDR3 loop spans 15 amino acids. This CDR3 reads CASSPGTGGSNEQYF. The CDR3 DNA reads TGTGCCAGCAGTCCGGGGACAGGGGGCTCGAACGAGCAGTACTTC.

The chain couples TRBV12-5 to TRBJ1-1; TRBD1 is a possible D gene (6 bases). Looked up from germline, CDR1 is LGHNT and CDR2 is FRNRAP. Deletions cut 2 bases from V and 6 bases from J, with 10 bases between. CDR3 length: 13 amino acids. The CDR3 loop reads CASGLLTGSEAFF. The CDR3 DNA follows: TGTGCTAGTGGTTTGTTGACAGGATCTGAAGCTTTCTTT.